Sequencing of this T cell receptor (beta chain) was carried out in a study of ipilimumab plus nivolumab after autologous stem cell transplantation. About the research overall: The DLBCL cohort had primary refractory and relapsed disease, with 18-month progression-free survival of about 86% and 29%.

Profiling relied on immunoSEQ multiplex PCR, and the TCRdb table lists in-frame clones only, not all of them. Here the sample spans 9,000 to 15,000 clones, 60% to 80% being singletons. This CDR3 is 15 amino acids long. Trimming cost V 4 bases and J 4 bases; bases outside gene matches: 9. Germline assignment: CDR1 SGHDN and CDR2 FVKESK. The material was PBMCs, obtained in a trial of ipilimumab plus nivolumab as post-transplant consolidation. This rearrangement joins TRBV14 to TRBJ1-1, with 7 bases lining up with TRBD1. The TCR comes from a male donor with diffuse large B-cell lymphoma. This chain's CDR3 is CASSRIGTVGTEAFF. The DNA of the CDR3 is TGTGCCAGCAGCCGGATCGGGACAGTGGGCACTGAAGCTTTCTTT.